Here is one TCR beta chain with its context. Expressed TCRB transcripts were sequenced, since all the RNA that had been isolated was reverse transcribed. Data came from immunoSEQ multiplex PCR; TCRdb stores just in-frame clones and leaves some out. The sample holds fewer than 30,000 clones, roughly three quarters seen once. This sample is drawn from a study of beta chain features in type 1 diabetes. The germline V gene encodes CDR1 SGHTA and CDR2 FQGNSA. Trimming pared 2 bases from V and 0 bases from J, leaving 8 bases between. The CDR3 runs to 14 residues. This TCR was sampled from a woman in her forties in good health. The specimen sequenced was Tregs from blood. The V gene is TRBV7-2, the J gene TRBJ2-7, with a tentative D call TRBD2 (6 bases). The CDR3 here is CASSLWRGSYEQYF. DNA of the CDR3: TGTGCCAGCAGCTTATGGCGGGGCTCCTACGAGCAGTACTTC.